The next 28 T cell receptor beta chains were all read from a single sample in a study of early stage breast cancer tumors. Sequencing used immunoSEQ multiplex PCR; TCRdb keeps in-frame clones, though not all of them. The sample has around 78,000 clones; 79% are singletons. Material: blood. The source of these receptors is a person in their sixties or seventies with breast cancer.

The chain joins TRBV6-6 to TRBJ2-7; D uncertain. Trimming removed 0 bases at V and 0 bases at J, with 12 bases between. CDR1 MNHNY and CDR2 SVGAGI come from the germline V gene (reference sequence). This CDR3 has 16 amino acids. The CDR3, as DNA: TGTGCCAGCAGTTACTCGGTCCAGGACCTCTCCTACGAGCAGTACTTC. Residues: CASSYSVQDLSYEQYF.

In this sample, this clone turned up once. The J gene is TRBJ2-2, the V gene TRBV5-1, with D hard to call. V dropped 3 bases and J dropped 3 bases, with 9 bases sitting between them. This CDR3 has 14 residues. The germline V gene encodes CDR1 SGHRS and CDR2 YFSETQ. The CDR3 here is CASSWTRDTGELFF. CDR3 sequence (DNA): TGCGCCAGCAGCTGGACCCGGGACACCGGGGAGCTGTTTTTT.

The gene calls are TRBV30 and TRBJ1-1, with 10 bases lining up with TRBD1. The germline V gene encodes CDR1 GTSNPN and CDR2 SVGIG (reference sequence). The V segment lost 4 bases and the J segment 10 bases; nucleotides outside the gene matches: 9. The CDR3 sequence is 13 residues long. The CDR3 region is CAWTSGTGAGAFF. DNA for the CDR3: TGTGCCTGGACCTCCGGGACAGGGGCTGGAGCTTTCTTT.

The chain employs TRBV10-3 and TRBJ1-2; D is ambiguous. In germline, CDR1 is ENHRY, CDR2 SYGVKD. The CDR3 length is 13 residues. V lost 5 bases and J lost 6, with 13 bases in between. CDR3 amino acids: CAISSRTEDGYTF. The CDR3 bases are TGTGCCATCAGTAGTCGTACGGAAGATGGCTACACCTTC.

This sequence joins TRBV6-6 and TRBJ2-1, with D possibly TRBD1 on 5 matching bases. Trimming cost V 6 bases and J 5 bases, with 11 bases left between them. This CDR3 is 13 amino acids long. The germline CDR1 and CDR2 sequences are MNHNY and SVGAGI (reference sequence). CDR3 coding DNA: TGTGCCAGCAGCTCGGACACCAACAATGAGCAGTTCTTC. This translates into CASSSDTNNEQFF.

This CDR3 reads CASAAPGLAGSRQYF. DNA of the CDR3: TGTGCTAGTGCCGCCCCGGGACTAGCGGGTTCTAGGCAGTATTTT. The chain has TRBV12-5 and TRBJ2-3, with TRBD2 matching over 12 bases. The CDR3 consists of 15 residues. With 7 bases clipped from V and 11 bases from J, the junction kept 13 bases outside the gene matches. Germline V CDR1 and CDR2: LGHNT, FRNRAP.

The V call is TRBV7-8, the J call TRBJ1-2; tentative D call: TRBD1 (6 bases). The CDR3 consists of 15 residues. Germline V lookup: CDR1 SGHVS, CDR2 FQNEAQ. The germline V and J ends were trimmed by 6 bases and 7 bases, with 21 bases remaining between them. In DNA form, the CDR3 reads TGTGCCAGCAGAGTTCGGGGCAGGGGAGTTTCTGGCTACACCTTC. Translating it yields CASRVRGRGVSGYTF.

V gene TRBV5-1 combines with J gene TRBJ1-2; D is possibly TRBD1 (5 bases). The V end lost 0 bases, the J end lost 6 bases, and 9 bases lay between the germline ends. This CDR3 is 13 amino acids long. Germline lookup yields CDR1 SGHRS and CDR2 YFSETQ. The CDR3 reads CASSLEAGDGYTF. As DNA, the CDR3 is TGCGCCAGCAGCTTGGAGGCGGGGGATGGCTACACCTTC.

This chain uses TRBV28 with TRBJ2-1; D is uncertain. CDR1 and CDR2 from the germline V gene are MDHEN and SYDVKM. Trimming stripped 8 bases from V and 1 base from J, with 12 bases between. The CDR3 has 14 residues. The CDR3 is CASSRYGSYNEQFF. CDR3 bases: TGTGCCAGCTCGCGGTACGGATCCTACAATGAGCAGTTCTTC.

This clone was picked up one time. This chain links TRBV5-1 with TRBJ2-3; a possible D gene is TRBD1 (6 bases). The length of the CDR3 is 14 residues. The V gene's germline CDR1 is SGHRS and CDR2 YFSETQ. Trimming removed 4 bases at V and 0 bases at J, with 9 bases between. The CDR3 region is CASSGTTSTDTQYF. The CDR3 nucleotides are TGCGCCAGCAGCGGGACAACTAGCACAGATACGCAGTATTTT.

The rearrangement joins TRBV7-3 to TRBJ2-1; D is undetermined. Between the trimmed V and J ends, which lost 5 bases and 10 bases, there was a span of 18 bases. The CDR3 is made up of 14 amino acids. CDR1 and CDR2 (germline): SGHTA, FQGTGA. CDR3 DNA sequence: TGTGCCAGCAGCCTCACGGCCGAGGTTGGAGAGCAGTTCTTC. Translation gives CASSLTAEVGEQFF.

The rearrangement joins TRBV7-3 to TRBJ2-5; 8 bases are shared with TRBD2. Germline V gene data show CDR1 as SGHTA and CDR2 as FQGTGA. This CDR3 comprises 14 residues. V trimming: 5 bases; J trimming: 5 bases; junction bases outside the gene matches: 7. The CDR3 protein is CASSPGLAGETQYF. CDR3 sequence (DNA): TGTGCCAGCAGCCCTGGACTAGCTGGCGAGACCCAGTACTTC.

J is TRBJ2-1 and V is TRBV28, with 12 bases matching TRBD2. V shed 4 bases, J shed 5 bases, and the junction held 6 bases outside the gene matches. The CDR3 sequence is 16 residues long. Per germline, CDR1 MDHEN and CDR2 SYDVKM. CDR3 sequence: CASSSLRLAGDNEQFF. CDR3 sequence (DNA): TGTGCCAGCAGTTCTTTAAGACTAGCGGGGGACAATGAGCAGTTCTTC.

The genes are TRBV4-1 and TRBJ2-1; D might be TRBD2 (6 bases). This CDR3 is built from 15 residues. Germline CDR1 MGHRA, CDR2 YSYEKL. Trimming pared 1 base from V and 4 bases from J, leaving 11 bases between. The CDR3 coding sequence is TGCGCCAGCAGCCAAGTTGAGACTAGATACAATGAGCAGTTCTTC. It is translated as CASSQVETRYNEQFF.

The V gene is TRBV7-6, the J gene TRBJ2-1; no reliable D call. The V gene lost 0 bases and the J gene lost 10 bases, with 10 bases spanning the gap. Germline V lookup: CDR1 SGHVS, CDR2 FNYEAQ. The CDR3 length is 13 residues. CDR3 nucleotide sequence: TGTGCCAGCAGCTTAGCCCAGGCAAGGGAGCAGTTCTTC. Translating gives CASSLAQAREQFF.

This chain links TRBV4-2 with TRBJ2-2; D gene unclear. Germline V CDR1 and CDR2: LGHNA, YNFKEQ. V lost 5 bases and J lost 2, with 12 bases in between. The CDR3 covers 15 residues. The CDR3 DNA is TGTGCCAGCAGCGCCACTGGCCCCAACACCGGGGAGCTGTTTTTT. Translating it yields CASSATGPNTGELFF.

The chain couples TRBV11-2 to TRBJ2-3; unclear D gene. Germline V lookup: CDR1 SGHAT, CDR2 FQNNGV. V gave up 2 bases and J gave up 1 base, with 7 bases separating them. CDR3 length equals 14 residues. The CDR3: CASSLLGGTDTQYF. The CDR3 nucleotides read TGTGCCAGCAGCTTACTAGGAGGCACAGATACGCAGTATTTT.

This sequence joins TRBV10-3 and TRBJ2-7; 9 bases map to TRBD1. Trimming at V came to 3 bases and at J to 7 bases, leaving 7 bases not matched to a gene. The CDR3 contains 14 residues. CDR1 ENHRY and CDR2 SYGVKD come from the germline V gene. The CDR3 region has the DNA TGTGCCATCAGTGAATGGACAGGGGAGGGGGAGCAGTACTTC. Translation gives CAISEWTGEGEQYF.

This clone was counted once. This chain connects TRBV5-6 to TRBJ1-2, with 7 bases fitting TRBD1. The germline V gene encodes CDR1 SGHDT and CDR2 YYEEEE. The CDR3 spans 15 residues. V dropped 4 bases and J dropped 4; count of bases not matched to a gene: 10. The chain's CDR3 is CASSGQTGRVYGYTF. CDR3 DNA: TGTGCCAGCAGCGGACAGACAGGGAGGGTCTATGGCTACACCTTC.

The rearrangement uses TRBV5-6 and TRBJ1-5; no reliable D call. Germline V lookup: CDR1 SGHDT, CDR2 YYEEEE. The CDR3 sequence is 14 residues long. Trimming took 0 bases from V and 7 from J, leaving 11 bases between them. CDR3 region: CASSLGRADQPQHF. In DNA form, the CDR3 reads TGTGCCAGCAGCTTGGGGAGGGCAGACCAGCCCCAGCATTTT.

This chain links TRBV30 with TRBJ2-3; TRBD2 agrees at 11 bases. The trim removed 4 bases at V and 0 bases at J, leaving 3 bases unmatched. The CDR3 loop spans 15 amino acids. CDR1 and CDR2 (germline): GTSNPN, SVGIG (reference sequence). The CDR3 protein is CAWTRLAGSTDTQYF. The CDR3 nucleotides are TGTGCCTGGACCAGACTAGCGGGGAGCACAGATACGCAGTATTTT. The full variable domain, with the rest looked up from reference TRBV30 and TRBJ2-3, is SQTIHQWPATLVQPVGSPLSLECTVEGTSNPNLYWYRQAAGRGLQLLFYSVGIGQISSEVPQNLSASRPQDRQFILSSKKLLLSDSGFYLCAWTRLAGSTDTQYFGPGTRLTVL.

This rearrangement joins TRBV15 to TRBJ1-4; 8 bases line up with TRBD1. Germline V gives CDR1 LNHNV, CDR2 YYDKDF (reference sequence). This CDR3 region has 15 residues. Trimming removed 1 base from V and 4 bases from J; junction bases left unmatched: 2. The CDR3, as DNA: TGTGCCACCAGCAGAGCTGGACAGGGTAATGAAAAACTGTTTTTT. Its translation is CATSRAGQGNEKLFF.

The chain is built from TRBV5-1 and TRBJ1-1, with D possibly being TRBD1 (5 bases). Germline assignment: CDR1 SGHRS and CDR2 YFSETQ. This CDR3 is built from 14 residues. V shed 4 bases and J shed 4 bases, with 14 bases lying between them. CDR3 sequence reads: CASSQSGGSTEAFF. The CDR3 DNA reads TGCGCCAGCAGCCAGAGTGGGGGGAGCACTGAAGCTTTCTTT.

The chain's CDR3 is CASVPGTGNSYEQYF. The CDR3 coding sequence is TGTGCCTCCGTTCCCGGGACAGGGAACTCCTACGAGCAGTACTTC. The rearrangement uses TRBV30 and TRBJ2-7, with 9 bases identical to TRBD1. The V and J ends lost 7 bases and 0 bases, in that order; junction bases with no gene match: 10. Germline CDR1 GTSNPN, CDR2 SVGIG (reference sequence). The CDR3 runs 15 residues.

The gene calls are TRBV5-8 and TRBJ2-3; D may be TRBD2 (6 bases). CDR3 size: 15 residues. The germline CDR1 and CDR2 sequences are SGHTS and YDEGEE. Trimming took 4 bases from V and 3 from J, leaving 15 bases between them. The CDR3 here is CASSPVGGETDTQYF. The CDR3 DNA reads as TGTGCCAGCAGCCCGGTCGGCGGGGAAACAGATACGCAGTATTTT.

CDR3 amino acids: CASSISSGIRRGKLFF. DNA of the CDR3: TGTGCCAGCAGCATATCCTCAGGGATTAGGAGGGGAAAACTGTTTTTT. This rearrangement joins TRBV5-8 to TRBJ1-4; TRBD1 is a possible D gene (5 bases). Germline CDR1 is SGHTS and CDR2 is YDEGEE. The CDR3 is 16 amino acids. V lost 4 bases to trimming and J lost 10 bases, with 23 bases between them.

V gene TRBV30 combines with J gene TRBJ1-1; D is unclear. V was trimmed by 5 bases and J by 5 bases, leaving 12 bases between them. In germline, CDR1 is GTSNPN, CDR2 SVGIG (reference sequence). The CDR3 length is 12 residues. The CDR3 protein is CAWVPGRTEAFF. In DNA form, the CDR3 reads TGTGCCTGGGTTCCGGGGAGAACTGAAGCTTTCTTT.

The CDR3 protein is CSVAGQGKNEQYF. The CDR3 nucleotides read TGCAGCGTCGCCGGACAGGGGAAGAACGAGCAGTACTTC. The chain is built from TRBV29-1 and TRBJ2-7; 9 nucleotides match TRBD1. After removal of 6 bases from V and 5 bases from J, the junction contained 8 bases not matched to a gene. CDR3 size: 13 residues. Germline V lookup: CDR1 SQVTM, CDR2 ANQGSEA.